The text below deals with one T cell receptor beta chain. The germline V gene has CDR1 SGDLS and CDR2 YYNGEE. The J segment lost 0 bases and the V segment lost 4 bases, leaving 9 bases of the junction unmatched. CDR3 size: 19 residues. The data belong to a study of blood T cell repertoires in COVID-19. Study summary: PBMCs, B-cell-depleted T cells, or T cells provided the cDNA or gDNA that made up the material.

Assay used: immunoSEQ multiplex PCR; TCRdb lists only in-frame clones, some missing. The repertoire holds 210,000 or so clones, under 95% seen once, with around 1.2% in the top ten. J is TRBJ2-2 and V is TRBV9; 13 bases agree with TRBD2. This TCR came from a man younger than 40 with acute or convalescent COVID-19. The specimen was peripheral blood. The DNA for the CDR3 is TGTGCCAGCAGCACCCACCGACTAGCGGGAGGATCGAACACCGGGGAGCTGTTTTTT. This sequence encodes CASSTHRLAGGSNTGELFF.